Shown below are 10 T cell receptor beta chains from a single sample sequenced in a study of T cells in localized non-small cell lung cancer. TCRdb's copy holds only in-frame clones and misses some; the assay was immunoSEQ multiplex PCR. This sample has around 28,000 clones, with less than 90% found just once. The sequencing here drew on peripheral blood, taken before any cancer treatment. The receptor set was obtained from a female donor at least 60 years old with stage I lung adenocarcinoma.

The chain has TRBV7-2 and TRBJ1-1; the D is unclear. CDR1 is SGHTA, CDR2 FQGNSA, per germline. Trimming removed 1 base at V and 0 bases at J, with 9 bases between. There are 15 residues in the CDR3. The CDR3 DNA reads TGTGCCAGCAGCTTAGGCAGTATCATGAACACTGAAGCTTTCTTT. Its translation: CASSLGSIMNTEAFF.

The rearrangement joins TRBV11-3 to TRBJ2-3, with 12 bases fitting TRBD2. V lost 2 bases and J lost 4; bases outside the gene matches: 4. The germline V gene encodes CDR1 SGHNT and CDR2 YENEEA. The CDR3 runs to 16 residues. The CDR3 here is CASSLRLAGGADTQYF. CDR3 nucleotide sequence: TGTGCCAGCAGCTTACGCCTAGCGGGAGGGGCAGATACGCAGTATTTT. The entire variable domain, with the rest obtained from reference TRBV11-3 and TRBJ2-3, is as follows: EAGVVQSPRYKIIEKKQPVAFWCNPISGHNTLYWYLQNLGQGPELLIRYENEEAVDDSQLPKDRFSAERLKGVDSTLKIQPAELGDSAVYLCASSLRLAGGADTQYFGPGTRLTVL.

The V and J genes are TRBV10-2 and TRBJ1-5; the match to TRBD1 covers 10 bases. CDR1 is WSHSY, CDR2 SAAADI, per germline. After removal of 4 bases from V and 5 bases from J, the junction contained 8 bases not matched to a gene. CDR3 size: 16 residues. CDR3 sequence: CASSGPGQGMDQPQHF. The CDR3 DNA sequence: TGCGCCAGCAGTGGCCCGGGACAGGGGATGGATCAGCCCCAGCATTTT.

J is TRBJ1-4 and V is TRBV2; D uncertain. V dropped 4 bases and J dropped 3 bases, with 12 bases sitting between them. Germline CDR1 reads SNHLY; CDR2 reads FYNNEI. This CDR3 is 15 amino acids long. The CDR3 nucleotides read TGTGCCAGCAGTGCCGAAGGGTCCCCTAATGAAAAACTGTTTTTT. It translates to CASSAEGSPNEKLFF.

The gene calls are TRBV14 and TRBJ2-3; D is perhaps TRBD2 (6 bases). Germline V lookup: CDR1 SGHDN, CDR2 FVKESK. The CDR3 runs 15 residues. The ends were cut back, 1 base at V and 6 bases at J, with 14 bases in the middle. The CDR3 is CASSQGRGDWDTQYF. DNA for the CDR3: TGTGCCAGCAGCCAAGGACGAGGGGACTGGGATACGCAGTATTTT.

This chain joins TRBV2 and TRBJ1-1, with unresolved D. Germline loops: CDR1 SNHLY, CDR2 FYNNEI. Between the trimmed V and J ends, which lost 2 bases and 6 bases, there was a span of 10 bases. This CDR3 is 13 amino acids long. CDR3 sequence reads: CASSESRQSEAFF. The CDR3, as DNA: TGTGCCAGCAGTGAATCTAGGCAGTCTGAAGCTTTCTTT. Supplemented by reference TRBV2 and TRBJ1-1, the full variable domain reads EPEVTQTPSHQVTQMGQEVILRCVPISNHLYFYWYRQILGQKVEFLVSFYNNEISEKSEIFDDQFSVERPDGSNFTLKIRSTKLEDSAMYFCASSESRQSEAFFGQGTRLTVV.

The J gene is TRBJ2-7, the V gene TRBV27, with D hard to call. The germline V and J ends were trimmed by 4 bases and 3 bases, with 7 bases remaining between them. The CDR3 runs to 12 residues. Looked up from germline, CDR1 is MNHEY and CDR2 is SMNVEV (reference sequence). The CDR3 sequence is CASSSDRYEQYF. Here the CDR3 DNA reads TGTGCCAGCAGTTCGGACCGCTACGAGCAGTACTTC.

The chain uses TRBV19 and TRBJ1-1; weak D call: TRBD1 (6 bases). This CDR3 is built from 14 residues. Germline V gives CDR1 LNHDA, CDR2 SQIVND (reference sequence). The V and J ends lost 6 bases and 5 bases respectively, with 16 bases between them. The CDR3 spells CASRPGRGGTEAFF. The CDR3 nucleotides read TGTGCCAGTAGACCTGGAAGGGGGGGAACTGAAGCTTTCTTT.

This clone appeared once. The chain carries TRBV6-1 and TRBJ1-5, with 7 positions matching TRBD1. V lost 7 bases, J lost 6 bases, and 9 bases stayed unmatched. CDR1 is MNHNS, CDR2 SASEGT, per germline. This CDR3 spans 14 amino acids. CDR3 sequence (DNA): TGTGCCAGCAAGGATTTGGCAGGGGGTCAGCCCCAGCATTTT. This encodes CASKDLAGGQPQHF.

This sequence joins TRBV19 and TRBJ2-1, with TRBD2 identical over 7 bases. In germline, CDR1 is LNHDA, CDR2 SQIVND (reference sequence). After removal of 5 bases from V and 6 bases from J, the junction contained 13 bases not matched to a gene. CDR3 length: 16 amino acids. This CDR3 reads CASSPAGAVGGNEQFF. The CDR3 coding sequence is TGTGCCAGTAGTCCCGCGGGAGCCGTGGGAGGCAATGAGCAGTTCTTC.